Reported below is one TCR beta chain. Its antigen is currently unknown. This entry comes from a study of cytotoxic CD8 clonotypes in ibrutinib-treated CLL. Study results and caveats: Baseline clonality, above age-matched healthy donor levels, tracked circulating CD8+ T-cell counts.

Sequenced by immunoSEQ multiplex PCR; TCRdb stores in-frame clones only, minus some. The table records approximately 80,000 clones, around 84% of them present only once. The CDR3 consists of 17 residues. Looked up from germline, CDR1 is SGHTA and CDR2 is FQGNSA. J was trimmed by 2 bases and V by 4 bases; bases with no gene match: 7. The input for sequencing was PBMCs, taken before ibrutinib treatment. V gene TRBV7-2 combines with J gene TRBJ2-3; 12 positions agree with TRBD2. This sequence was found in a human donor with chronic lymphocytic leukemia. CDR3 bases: TGTGCCAGCAGCTCCTGGACTAGCGGGACTATCACAGATACGCAGTATTTT. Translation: CASSSWTSGTITDTQYF.